Listed here are 22 T cell receptor beta chains from one sample, sequenced in a study of Tregs in tolerant kidney transplant recipients. TCRdb's copy holds only in-frame clones and misses some; the assay was immunoSEQ multiplex PCR. Its listing shows about 31,000 clones. Recipients received nonmyeloablative bone marrow transplants from related graft donors, with transient mixed chimerism. The source was CD4+ T cells from blood (PBMCs), collected 24 months after the transplant. These receptors originate from a human patient who received a combined kidney and bone marrow transplant. Some T cells here may be from the graft donor.

Concerning this clone itself: The read stops 3 residues short of the end of the CDR3; the missing end is completed from the germline J gene. This chain joins TRBV29-1 and TRBJ2-1; tentative D call: TRBD1 (6 bases). V lost 3 bases, J lost 7 bases, and 16 bases lay in between. The CDR3 is 14 residues long. In germline, CDR1 is SQVTM, CDR2 ANQGSEA. Here the CDR3 reads CSVDDGGRVNEQFF. Incomplete CDR3 DNA: TGCAGCGTTGACGATGGGGGCAGGGTTAATGAG.

The CDR3 loop is CASSLLAGGPGDEQFF. Partial CDR3 DNA: TGTGCCAGCAGCTTGCTAGCGGGAGGGCCAGGGGATGAG. This chain links TRBV5-4 with TRBJ2-1; 12 bases align to TRBD2. The CDR3 end lies 3 residues beyond the end of the read and is filled in from the germline J gene. The CDR3 contains 16 residues. Germline lookup yields CDR1 SGHNT and CDR2 YYREEE (reference sequence). V gave up 1 base and J gave up 8 bases; unmatched junction bases: 7.

Note on this clone: The read terminates 3 residues before the CDR3 end, so the remaining end is supplied by the germline J gene. The chain links TRBV20-1 to TRBJ2-3; TRBD1 agrees at 9 bases. The CDR3 runs to 13 residues. From germline, CDR1 is DFQATT and CDR2 SNEGSKA (reference sequence). J lost 6 bases, V lost 5 bases, and 6 bases had no gene match. The CDR3 protein is CSADGTGRDTQYF. CDR3 DNA, as far as it was read: TGCAGTGCTGATGGGACAGGGAGGGATACG.

Note on this clone: The read gets to within 3 residues of the CDR3 end, and the germline J gene fills in the rest. This chain links TRBV10-3 with TRBJ2-1; 8 nucleotides line up with TRBD2. Germline V lookup: CDR1 ENHRY, CDR2 SYGVKD. The CDR3 has 15 residues. V shed 6 bases and J 7 bases; nucleotides not matched to a gene: 11. The DNA read from the CDR3 is TGTGCCATCAGAGCACTAGCGGAGGGGGGTAATGAG. Its translation is CAIRALAEGGNE. The full-length CDR3 reads as CAIRALAEGGNEQFF.

A remark on this clone: The CDR3 end is not reached by the read, which stops 3 residues before it; the germline J gene fills it in. The V gene is TRBV14, the J gene TRBJ2-7, with TRBD2 matching 13 bases. The CDR3 is 15 residues long. V lost 4 bases and J lost 0; bases outside the gene matches: 0. Germline CDR1 reads SGHDN; CDR2 reads FVKESK. The part of the CDR3 DNA that was read is TGTGCCAGCAGCCGGACTAGCGGGAGCTCCTACGAG. This sequence encodes CASSRTSGSSYE. The whole CDR3 region reads CASSRTSGSSYEQYF.

Notes on this clone: Coverage ceases 3 residues before the CDR3 finishes, and the germline J gene fills in the end. This chain connects TRBV2 to TRBJ2-3; TRBD1 might be the D (5 bases). The V gene lost 5 bases and the J gene lost 1 base, with 19 bases spanning the gap. This CDR3 has 17 amino acids. CDR1 is SNHLY and CDR2 is FYNNEI in the germline V gene. CDR3 bases read: TGTGCCAGCAGTCGGATGACAGCCCACGACGGCACAGATACG. Amino acid sequence: CASSRMTAHDGTDT. The whole CDR3 region reads CASSRMTAHDGTDTQYF.

As to this clone: The missing CDR3 end, 3 residues past where the read stops, is filled in from the germline J gene. This chain joins TRBV5-4 and TRBJ1-6, with D hard to call. There are 14 residues in the CDR3. Germline assignment: CDR1 SGHNT and CDR2 YYREEE (reference sequence). V was clipped by 3 bases and J by 1 base, with 5 bases between them. The CDR3 is CASSSNSYNSPLHF. The CDR3 DNA, read in part, is TGTGCCAGCAGCTCAAATTCCTATAATTCACCC.

With regard to this clone: Read data end 3 residues before the CDR3 end; the end is taken from the germline J gene. V and J are TRBV5-1 and TRBJ2-7; 7 nucleotides agree with TRBD1. Trimming took 1 base from V and 3 from J; bases not matched to a gene: 4. CDR1 and CDR2 (germline): SGHRS, YFSETQ. The CDR3 length is 14 residues. The part of the CDR3 DNA that was read is TGCGCCAGCAGCTTGACTGGACAGGTCTACGAG. It encodes CASSLTGQVYE. In full, the CDR3 reads CASSLTGQVYEQYF. The whole variable domain, remainder taken from reference TRBV5-1 and TRBJ2-7, is KAGVTQTPRYLIKTRGQQVTLSCSPISGHRSVSWYQQTPGQGLQFLFEYFSETQRNKGNFPGRFSGRQFSNSRSEMNVSTLELGDSALYLCASSLTGQVYEQYFGPGTRLTVT.

With regard to this clone: The read comes to an end 3 residues before the CDR3 does, leaving the germline J gene to fill in the end. The chain uses TRBV7-9 and TRBJ1-3; D possibly corresponds to TRBD1 (5 bases). V shed 5 bases and J shed 4 bases, with 15 bases lying between them. The germline V gene has CDR1 SEHNR and CDR2 FQNEAQ (reference sequence). The CDR3 length is 15 residues. The sequenced CDR3 bases are TGTGCCAGCAGCCCAGCAGGCAGGGAAGGAAACACC. Its translation: CASSPAGREGNT. The whole CDR3 region reads CASSPAGREGNTIYF.

A note on this clone: The CDR3 end is not reached by the read, which stops 3 residues before it; the germline J gene fills it in. The J gene is TRBJ2-1, the V gene TRBV19; 14 bases line up with TRBD2. The CDR3 contains 17 residues. The germline CDR1 and CDR2 sequences are LNHDA and SQIVND (reference sequence). V shed 6 bases and J 1 base; nucleotides not matched to a gene: 5. The CDR3 loop reads CASRTSGRAVSYNEQFF. CDR3 DNA, as far as it was read: TGTGCCAGTAGGACTAGCGGGAGGGCCGTTTCCTACAATGAG.

Worth noting for this clone: Coverage ceases 3 residues before the CDR3 finishes, and the germline J gene fills in the end. The chain employs TRBV5-1 and TRBJ2-7; TRBD1 matches at 9 bases. Trimming removed 0 bases from V and 3 bases from J; junction bases left unmatched: 10. Germline assignment: CDR1 SGHRS and CDR2 YFSETQ. The CDR3 has 17 amino acids. CDR3: CASSLALGDREIYEQYF. Incomplete CDR3 DNA: TGCGCCAGCAGCTTGGCCTTAGGGGACAGGGAGATCTACGAG.

With respect to this clone: The CDR3 end lies 3 residues beyond the end of the read and is filled in from the germline J gene. The V and J genes are TRBV5-1 and TRBJ1-3, with a tentative D call TRBD1 (6 bases). CDR1 SGHRS and CDR2 YFSETQ come from the germline V gene. V lost 1 base, J lost 3 bases, and 14 bases lay in between. The CDR3 is 16 residues long. Incomplete CDR3 DNA: TGCGCCAGCAGCTTGATCGGGGGGCATTTTGGAAACACC. This encodes CASSLIGGHFGNT. The whole CDR3 sequence is CASSLIGGHFGNTIYF.

As to this clone: The sequence runs out 3 residues before the end of the CDR3; the remainder is reconstructed from the germline J gene. The gene calls are TRBV5-1 and TRBJ2-3, with D possibly TRBD1 on 6 matching bases. CDR1 is SGHRS and CDR2 is YFSETQ in the germline V gene. The CDR3 is made up of 14 amino acids. V dropped 5 bases and J dropped 3 bases, with 13 bases sitting between them. CDR3 loop: CASRGRTATDTQYF. Partial CDR3 DNA: TGCGCCAGCAGGGGAAGGACAGCAACAGATACG.

Concerning this clone itself: The read ends 3 residues before the CDR3 terminus; that terminus is restored from the germline J gene. The V call is TRBV13, the J call TRBJ2-3; tentative D call: TRBD1 (6 bases). Germline V gene lookup returns CDR1 PRHDT and CDR2 FYEKMQ (reference sequence). The V end was cut by 6 bases, the J end by 2 bases, with 12 bases between. This CDR3 contains 14 residues. CDR3 protein: CASSWGHNTDTQYF. The covered CDR3 bases are TGTGCCAGCAGTTGGGGACACAACACAGATACG.

The CDR3 DNA, read in part, is TGTGCCAGCAGTTACTCGAGGGGGGGCGAG. It codes for CASSYSRGGE. The entire CDR3 protein reads CASSYSRGGEQYF. The genes are TRBV6-2 or TRBV6-3 and TRBJ2-7; TRBD2 is a possible D gene (7 bases). The CDR3 extends 3 residues past the end of the read, so its final part is completed from the germline J gene. The length of the CDR3 is 13 residues. Germline V lookup: CDR1 MNHEY, CDR2 SVGEGT. V lost 0 bases and J lost 6, with 9 bases in between.

As concerns this clone: Read sequence stops 3 residues before the CDR3 end, and the germline J gene provides the missing end. This sequence joins TRBV5-1 and TRBJ2-1, with 7 nucleotides matching TRBD2. The CDR3 runs 16 residues. Germline V gives CDR1 SGHRS, CDR2 YFSETQ. J gave up 1 base and V 4 bases, and 8 bases lay outside the gene matches. CDR3 loop: CASSLPRGGSYNEQFF. The part of the CDR3 DNA that was read is TGCGCCAGCAGCCTCCCGCGGGGAGGGTCCTACAATGAG.

Partial CDR3 DNA: TGCGCCAGCAGCTTGGGGACAGGGGGTAACCAGCCC. Protein: CASSLGTGGNQP. The whole CDR3 sequence reads CASSLGTGGNQPQHF. The chain carries TRBV5-1 and TRBJ1-5; the match to TRBD1 covers 10 bases. The read halts 3 residues ahead of the CDR3 end, with the missing end drawn from the germline J gene. CDR3 length: 15 residues. Germline values: CDR1 SGHRS, CDR2 YFSETQ. V lost 0 bases, J lost 7 bases, and 4 bases stayed unmatched.

About this clone itself: The read finishes 3 residues shy of the CDR3 end, and the germline J gene is used to complete it. J is TRBJ1-6 and V is TRBV5-6, with D tentatively TRBD1 (6 bases). Looked up from germline, CDR1 is SGHDT and CDR2 is YYEEEE. Trimming took 2 bases from V and 10 from J, leaving 10 bases between them. The CDR3 length is 13 residues. CDR3 DNA, as far as it was read: TGTGCCAGCAGCTTTGGGGACACCTCACCC. It encodes CASSFGDTSP. The whole CDR3 protein reads CASSFGDTSPLHF.

Remarks on this clone: Sequencing ends 3 residues short of the CDR3 end; the germline J gene provides the rest. The V call is TRBV19, the J call TRBJ1-1; D is unclear. The CDR3 runs to 16 residues. The germline V gene has CDR1 LNHDA and CDR2 SQIVND (reference sequence). V dropped 3 bases and J dropped 1 base, with 15 bases sitting between them. CDR3 DNA, as far as it was read: TGTGCCAGTAGTATGGTCCGAGGCAGGCCGAACACTGAA. Translating it yields CASSMVRGRPNTE. The complete CDR3 reads CASSMVRGRPNTEAFF.

As concerns this clone: The read gets to within 3 residues of the CDR3 end, and the germline J gene fills in the rest. The genes are TRBV7-9 and TRBJ2-7; 12 bases are shared with TRBD2. This CDR3 has 15 amino acids. V shed 5 bases, J shed 4 bases, and the junction held 6 bases outside the gene matches. Looked up from germline, CDR1 is SEHNR and CDR2 is FQNEAQ (reference sequence). This CDR3 is CASSLWTSGIYEQYF. CDR3 DNA, as far as it was read: TGTGCCAGCAGCCTCTGGACTAGCGGGATATACGAG.

Turning to this clone: The read is 3 residues too short to cover the CDR3 end, so that end is filled in from the germline J gene. The chain recombines TRBV6-2 or TRBV6-3 with TRBJ2-7, with a weak D call TRBD2 (6 bases). This CDR3 has 15 amino acids. From germline, CDR1 is MNHEY and CDR2 SVGEGT. V lost 4 bases and J lost 5, with 18 bases in between. CDR3 sequence reads: CASSSGTSSGDEQYF. Partial CDR3 DNA: TGTGCCAGCAGTTCCGGGACTTCCAGTGGGGACGAG.

A remark on this clone: With the read ending 3 residues before the CDR3 end, the germline J gene is used to fill in that end. J is TRBJ1-5 and V is TRBV5-1; 10 positions agree with TRBD1. J was trimmed by 1 base and V by 3 bases; bases with no gene match: 4. The CDR3 is made up of 16 amino acids. CDR1 is SGHRS and CDR2 is YFSETQ in the germline V gene. CDR3 sequence reads: CASSWGDRGSNQPQHF. The CDR3 bases that were read are TGCGCCAGCAGCTGGGGGGACAGGGGCAGCAATCAGCCC.